This TCR beta chain originates from a study of cytomegalovirus exposure and HLA in healthy donors. Study-wide results and caveats: TCR beta chain V- and J-gene trimming was linked, in a later analysis, to a missense variant in DCLRE1C.

Amplification used 60 Vbeta primers and 13 Jbeta primers. Produced via immunoSEQ multiplex PCR; TCRdb's table is partial and in-frame only. The data hold about 94,000 clones, with 78% observed a single time. In regard to this clone: Its antigen is not known.

CDR1 is SEHNR, CDR2 FQNEAQ, per germline (reference sequence). V lost 3 bases and J lost 7; bases outside the gene matches: 15. The CDR3 runs to 19 residues. The V gene is TRBV7-9, the J gene TRBJ2-1; 13 positions match TRBD2. The TCR sequence derives from a woman between 55 and 75 years old in good health and CMV-seronegative. The sequenced material came from PBMCs. The CDR3 nucleotides are TGTGCCAGCAGCTTCGATAGACTAGCGGGGGGACTTTTTGGGAATGAGCAGTTCTTC. Residues: CASSFDRLAGGLFGNEQFF. Full variable domain (remainder filled in from reference TRBV7-9 and TRBJ2-1): DTGVSQNPRHKITKRGQNVTFRCDPISEHNRLYWYRQTLGQGPEFLTYFQNEAQLEKSRLLSDRFSAERPKGSFSTLEIQRTEQGDSAMYLCASSFDRLAGGLFGNEQFFGPGTRLTVL.